These T cell receptor beta chains were read from a single sample in a study of cytotoxic CD8 clonotypes in ibrutinib-treated CLL. Profiled with immunoSEQ multiplex PCR; TCRdb holds only in-frame clones, not every one. The data contain hundreds of thousands of clones, about three quarters of them singletons. This specimen consisted of PBMCs, obtained after 24 months of ibrutinib treatment. These receptors all come from a human donor with chronic lymphocytic leukemia. Both conserved end residues are part of each CDR3. The order of the fields is V gene, D gene, J gene, clone size, CDR3 DNA, CDR3 protein. D genes are given only for firm matches. Clone size is given for some rows only: seen once, a few or many times, or a class if the clone is expanded.

TRBV5-1	.	TRBJ1-5	.	TGCGCCAGCAGCTTGACCCCATTGGTGGGTCAGCCCCAGCATTTT	CASSLTPLVGQPQHF
TRBV14	.	TRBJ2-7	.	TGTGCCAGCAGCCAAGACCTAGCTGACGAGCAGTACTTC	CASSQDLADEQYF
TRBV28	.	TRBJ2-2	.	TGTGCCAGCAGTTTAGTAGGGGAGCTGTTTTTT	CASSLVGELFF
TRBV11-1	.	TRBJ1-4	.	TGTGCCAGCAGCCAGGGGTTCACAACTAATGAAAAACTGTTTTTT	CASSQGFTTNEKLFF
TRBV9	.	TRBJ2-1	few	TGTGCCAGCAGCGTAGAAGGGCTATCGGGTGAGCAGTTCTTC	CASSVEGLSGEQFF
TRBV19	.	TRBJ2-5	once	TGTGCCAGTCGGACTGGTCCCAAGGGGGAGACCCAGTACTTC	CASRTGPKGETQYF
TRBV7-2	.	TRBJ1-3	.	TGTGCCAGCAGCTCTCGGGCCGATGGAAACACCATATATTTT	CASSSRADGNTIYF
TRBV4-3	TRBD2	TRBJ2-1	once	TGCGCCAGCAGCCAAGGCCTTAGCGGGACCTACAATGAGCAGTTCTTC	CASSQGLSGTYNEQFF
TRBV28	.	TRBJ2-7	.	TGTGCCAGCAGTGGGTGGAAGAACGAGCAGTACTTC	CASSGWKNEQYF
TRBV28	TRBD2	TRBJ2-1	few	TGTGCCAGCAGTTTCCCTGGCGGGGGATACAATGAGCAGTTCTTC	CASSFPGGGYNEQFF
TRBV7-2	.	TRBJ1-5	.	TGTGCCAGCAGCTTAGAGGGGCAATCAAGGCAGCCCCAGCATTTT	CASSLEGQSRQPQHF
TRBV29-1	.	TRBJ2-7	.	TGCAGCGGGGAAGAAGCCTACGAGCAGTACTTC	CSGEEAYEQYF
TRBV7-9	.	TRBJ1-2	.	TGTGCCAGCAGCCACAGCCTCTATGAAGGCTACACCTTC	CASSHSLYEGYTF
TRBV5-1	.	TRBJ2-7	.	TGCGCCAGCAGCCGGGACTTTCTCGGCGGCGAGCAGTACTTC	CASSRDFLGGEQYF
TRBV5-1	TRBD1	TRBJ2-1	.	TGCGCCAGCAGCCCCTGGGGGGACAGGGCTTTCAATGAGCAGTTCTTC	CASSPWGDRAFNEQFF
TRBV10-3	TRBD1	TRBJ2-2	.	TGTGCCATCAGAACCGGGACAGGGAATGATCGTTGGGCCGGGGAGCTGTTTTTT	CAIRTGTGNDRWAGELFF
TRBV7-2	.	TRBJ2-1	once	TGTGCCAGCAGCGTCTCCACTAGCTCCGATGAGCAGTTCTTC	CASSVSTSSDEQFF
TRBV6-5	TRBD2	TRBJ2-1	.	TGTGCCAGCAGCAGGAGCGGGAGTCGGGGCGGAGAGCAGTTCTTC	CASSRSGSRGGEQFF
TRBV14	TRBD2	TRBJ2-2	.	TGTGCCAGCAGCCCAAGCGGGGTTACCGGGGAGCTGTTTTTT	CASSPSGVTGELFF
TRBV6-5	.	TRBJ2-7	.	TGTGCCAGCAGTCCAGGGGGGATGGAAACCTACGAGCAGTACTTC	CASSPGGMETYEQYF
TRBV2	.	TRBJ2-7	few	TGTGCCAGCAGTGTAGGGGGTACCTACGAGCAGTACTTC	CASSVGGTYEQYF
TRBV2	.	TRBJ2-3	.	TGTGCCAGCACTGAGGGGGGAACCACAGATACGCAGTATTTT	CASTEGGTTDTQYF
TRBV2	.	TRBJ2-6	few	TGTGCCAGCAGACTTGCAGGGGCTGGGGCCAACGTCCTGACTTTC	CASRLAGAGANVLTF
TRBV29-1	.	TRBJ2-7	few	TGCAGTGTCTCCTCCCCCTACGAGCAGTACTTC	CSVSSPYEQYF
TRBV2	.	TRBJ1-2	.	TGTGCCAGCAGTGAGGCAGGGTATGGCTACACCTTC	CASSEAGYGYTF
TRBV6-5	.	TRBJ2-1	.	TGTGCCAGCACCATTAGCGGTAGCTCCTACAATGAGCAGTTCTTC	CASTISGSSYNEQFF
TRBV4-2	TRBD1	TRBJ2-2	.	TGTGCCAGCAGCGGGACAGGGAGAATTGATGGCACCGGGGAGCTGTTTTTT	CASSGTGRIDGTGELFF
TRBV7-2	.	TRBJ1-5	.	TGTGCCAGCAGCTTAGTAGCAGGGATCAATCAGCCCCAGCATTTT	CASSLVAGINQPQHF